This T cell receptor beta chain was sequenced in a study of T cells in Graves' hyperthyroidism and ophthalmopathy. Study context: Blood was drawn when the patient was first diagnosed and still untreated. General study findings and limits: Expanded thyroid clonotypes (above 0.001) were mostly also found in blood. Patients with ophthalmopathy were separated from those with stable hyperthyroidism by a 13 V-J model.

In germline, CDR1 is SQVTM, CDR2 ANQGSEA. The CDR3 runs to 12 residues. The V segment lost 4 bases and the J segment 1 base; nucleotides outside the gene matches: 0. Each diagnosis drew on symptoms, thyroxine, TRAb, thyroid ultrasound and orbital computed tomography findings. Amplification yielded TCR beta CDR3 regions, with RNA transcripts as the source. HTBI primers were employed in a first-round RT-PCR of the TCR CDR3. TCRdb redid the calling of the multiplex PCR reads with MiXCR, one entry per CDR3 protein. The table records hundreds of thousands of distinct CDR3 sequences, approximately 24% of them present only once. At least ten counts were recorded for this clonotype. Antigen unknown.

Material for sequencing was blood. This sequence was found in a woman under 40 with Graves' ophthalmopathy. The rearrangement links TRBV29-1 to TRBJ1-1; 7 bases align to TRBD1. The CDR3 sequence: CSVGTGNTEAFF. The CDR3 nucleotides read TGCAGCGTTGGGACAGGGAACACTGAAGCTTTCTTT.